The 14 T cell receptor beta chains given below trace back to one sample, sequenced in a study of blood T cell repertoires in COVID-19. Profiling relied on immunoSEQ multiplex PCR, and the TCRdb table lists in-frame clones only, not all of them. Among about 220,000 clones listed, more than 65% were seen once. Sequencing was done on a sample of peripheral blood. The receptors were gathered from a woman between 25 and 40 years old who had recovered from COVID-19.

CDR3 in amino acids: CASSEQGTGRNIQYF. CDR3 DNA sequence: TGTGCCAGCAGCGAGCAGGGGACAGGGAGGAACATTCAGTACTTC. V usage is TRBV6-5 and J usage is TRBJ2-4; 9 nucleotides line up with TRBD1. CDR3 length: 15 residues. Per the germline V gene, CDR1 is MNHEY and CDR2 is SVGAGI. The V segment lost 6 bases and the J segment 7 bases; nucleotides outside the gene matches: 10.

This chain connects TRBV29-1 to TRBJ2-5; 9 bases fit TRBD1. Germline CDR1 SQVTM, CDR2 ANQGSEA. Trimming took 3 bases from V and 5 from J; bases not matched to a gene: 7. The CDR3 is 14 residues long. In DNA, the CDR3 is TGCAGCGTTGAGGAATTTGGGACAGGGGAGACCCAGTACTTC. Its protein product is CSVEEFGTGETQYF.

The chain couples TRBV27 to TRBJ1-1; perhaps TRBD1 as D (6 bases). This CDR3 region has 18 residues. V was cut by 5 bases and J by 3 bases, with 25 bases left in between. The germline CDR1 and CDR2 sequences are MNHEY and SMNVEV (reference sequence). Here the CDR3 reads CASSLETGSRFTYTEAFF. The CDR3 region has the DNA TGTGCCAGCAGTCTCGAAACAGGGAGTCGTTTCACTTACACTGAAGCTTTCTTT.

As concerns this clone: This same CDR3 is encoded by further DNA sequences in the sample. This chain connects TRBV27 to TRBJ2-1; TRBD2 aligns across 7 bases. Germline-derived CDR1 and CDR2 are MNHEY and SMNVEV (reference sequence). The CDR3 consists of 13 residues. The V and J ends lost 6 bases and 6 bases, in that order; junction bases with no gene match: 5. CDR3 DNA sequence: TGTGCCAGCAGCCGAGGACTAGGCAATGAGCAGTTCTTC. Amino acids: CASSRGLGNEQFF.

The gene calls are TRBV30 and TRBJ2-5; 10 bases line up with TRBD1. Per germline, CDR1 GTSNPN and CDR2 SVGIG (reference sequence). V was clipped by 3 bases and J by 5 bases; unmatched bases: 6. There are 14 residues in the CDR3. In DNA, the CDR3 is TGTGCCTGGAGGACAGGGGGCGCACTGGAGACCCAGTACTTC. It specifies CAWRTGGALETQYF.

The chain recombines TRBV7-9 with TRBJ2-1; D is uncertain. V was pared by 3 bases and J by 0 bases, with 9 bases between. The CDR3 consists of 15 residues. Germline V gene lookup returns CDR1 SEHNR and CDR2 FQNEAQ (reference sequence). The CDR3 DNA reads TGTGCCAGCAGCTTCAGACTGAGCTCCTACAATGAGCAGTTCTTC. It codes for CASSFRLSSYNEQFF. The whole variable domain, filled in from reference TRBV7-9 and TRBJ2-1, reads DTGVSQNPRHKITKRGQNVTFRCDPISEHNRLYWYRQTLGQGPEFLTYFQNEAQLEKSRLLSDRFSAERPKGSFSTLEIQRTEQGDSAMYLCASSFRLSSYNEQFFGPGTRLTVL.

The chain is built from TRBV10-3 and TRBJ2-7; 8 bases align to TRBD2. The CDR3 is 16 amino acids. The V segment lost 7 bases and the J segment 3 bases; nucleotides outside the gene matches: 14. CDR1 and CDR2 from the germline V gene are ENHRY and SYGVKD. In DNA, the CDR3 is TGTGCCATCACAAATGGGATGGGCAGCGGGAGCTACGAGCAGTACTTC. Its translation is CAITNGMGSGSYEQYF.

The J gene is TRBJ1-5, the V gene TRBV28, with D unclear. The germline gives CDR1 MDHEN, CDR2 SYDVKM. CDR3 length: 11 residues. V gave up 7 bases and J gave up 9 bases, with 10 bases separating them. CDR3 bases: TGTGCCAGCACCTGGGAGGGGCCCCAGCATTTT. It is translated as CASTWEGPQHF.

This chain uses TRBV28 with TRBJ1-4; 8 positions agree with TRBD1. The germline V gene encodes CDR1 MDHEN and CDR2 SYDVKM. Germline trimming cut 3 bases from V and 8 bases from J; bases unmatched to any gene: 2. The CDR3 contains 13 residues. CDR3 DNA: TGTGCCAGCAGTTTGTGGACAGGGGAAAAACTGTTTTTT. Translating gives CASSLWTGEKLFF.

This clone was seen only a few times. The DNA for the CDR3 is TGTGCCAGCAGTGTACAGGGGGCCGATCAGCCCCAGCATTTT. It yields the protein CASSVQGADQPQHF. The gene calls are TRBV2 and TRBJ1-5, with 9 nucleotides matching TRBD1. The CDR3 loop spans 14 amino acids. Losses at the gene ends were 4 bases for V and 5 bases for J; bases not matched to a gene: 3. Looked up from germline, CDR1 is SNHLY and CDR2 is FYNNEI.

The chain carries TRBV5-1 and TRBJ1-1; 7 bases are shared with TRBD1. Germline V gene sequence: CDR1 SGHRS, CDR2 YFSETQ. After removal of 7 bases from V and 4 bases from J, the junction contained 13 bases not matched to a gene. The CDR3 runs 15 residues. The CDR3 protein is CASGIGTVPGTEAFF. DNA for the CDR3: TGCGCCAGCGGAATTGGGACAGTCCCAGGCACTGAAGCTTTCTTT.

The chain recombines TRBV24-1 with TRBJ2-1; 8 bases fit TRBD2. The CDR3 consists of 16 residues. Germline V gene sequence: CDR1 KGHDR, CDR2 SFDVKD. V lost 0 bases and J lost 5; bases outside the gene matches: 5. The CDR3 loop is CATSDLSGGVNNEQFF. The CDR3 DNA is TGTGCCACCAGTGATTTGAGCGGGGGCGTTAACAATGAGCAGTTCTTC.

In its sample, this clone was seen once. The CDR3 nucleotides are TGCGCCAGCAGTTTAACAGGGGGCTATGGCTACACCTTC. Residues: CASSLTGGYGYTF. The rearrangement links TRBV4-1 to TRBJ1-2, with 8 bases matching TRBD1. The length of the CDR3 is 13 residues. Germline V gives CDR1 MGHRA, CDR2 YSYEKL. V gave up 6 bases and J gave up 4 bases; unmatched junction bases: 4.

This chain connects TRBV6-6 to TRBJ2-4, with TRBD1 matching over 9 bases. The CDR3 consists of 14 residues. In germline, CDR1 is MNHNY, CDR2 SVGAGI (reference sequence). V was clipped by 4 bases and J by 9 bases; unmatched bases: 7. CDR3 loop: CASSSTGTGSIQYF. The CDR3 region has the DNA TGTGCCAGCAGTTCCACCGGGACAGGGTCCATTCAGTACTTC.